A selection of T cell receptor beta chains follows, all from one sample in a study of T cells in localized non-small cell lung cancer. Data came from immunoSEQ multiplex PCR; TCRdb stores just in-frame clones and leaves some out. The data contain about 70,000 clones, roughly 80% of them singletons. Sample: peripheral blood, taken before any cancer treatment. These receptors were obtained from a female donor of 60 years or more with stage I lung adenocarcinoma. Both conserved end residues are trimmed from each CDR3.

V,J,CDR3
TRBV5-1,TRBJ2-5,ASSLGVSAETQY
TRBV2,TRBJ2-5,ASELGGGALETQY
TRBV6-1,TRBJ1-2,ASSLTGGGYT
TRBV5-6,TRBJ1-2,ASSPHNYGYT
TRBV15,TRBJ1-3,ATSRDPGRGNTIY
TRBV11-1,TRBJ2-7,ASTSLAGAYEQY
TRBV5-1,TRBJ2-5,ASSLPSGGETQY
TRBV10-3,TRBJ2-7,AISDYSDSYEQY
TRBV2,TRBJ2-7,ASSASGDSYEQY
TRBV5-1,TRBJ2-5,ASSLGGGSQETQY
TRBV7-2,TRBJ2-7,ASSLVAGSYEQY
TRBV5-4,TRBJ1-1,ASSLGRNTEAF
TRBV4-1,TRBJ1-2,ASSLPTPNYGYT
TRBV6-1,TRBJ2-2,ASSSYTGELF
TRBV14,TRBJ2-3,ASSQDGQWTDTQY
TRBV27,TRBJ2-1,ASSFGRAYNEQF
TRBV6-5,TRBJ2-4,ASPKGMAKNIQY
TRBV2,TRBJ2-7,ASSGTSGVSEQY
TRBV29-1,TRBJ1-2,SVEGTVGGGYT
TRBV7-8,TRBJ2-7,ASSQSRDYEQY
TRBV9,TRBJ2-3,ASSPPTDTQY
TRBV5-1,TRBJ1-1,ASTTGTQGTAF
TRBV10-3,TRBJ2-7,AIFDLQGSEQY
TRBV7-2,TRBJ2-3,ASSSRLAGARTDTQY
TRBV5-4,TRBJ2-3,ASSPFASTDTQY
TRBV19,TRBJ1-1,ASSIGSSYSGTEAF
TRBV5-5,TRBJ2-3,ASSLLMASTDTQY
TRBV15,TRBJ1-6,ATRGPNSPLH
TRBV6-5,TRBJ2-7,ASRGTSRGYEQY
TRBV7-3,TRBJ2-7,ASSLTAGVSPYEQY
TRBV2,TRBJ2-3,ASRDRGSPDTQY
TRBV28,TRBJ1-5,ASSLGGAGGQPQH
TRBV7-3,TRBJ1-2,ASSLEGRGRGGYT
TRBV6-4,TRBJ1-2,ASSEGIGYGYT
TRBV2,TRBJ2-2,ASSAGGGTGELF
TRBV29-1,TRBJ2-5,SVAHQETQY
TRBV13,TRBJ1-2,ASSFDRVNGYT
TRBV29-1,TRBJ2-2,SVGTSMQAGELF
TRBV2,TRBJ2-1,ASRATGGTSYNEQF
TRBV11-3,TRBJ1-2,ASSLTGGGYGYT
TRBV7-2,TRBJ1-3,ASSLEGQYSGNTIY
TRBV28,TRBJ2-1,AGQGGHNEQF
TRBV28,TRBJ1-2,ASSSGQGGSGYT
TRBV5-4,TRBJ2-1,ASSSTGRIAKQF
TRBV19,TRBJ1-2,ASSVDRGTAVWGYT
TRBV11-3,TRBJ2-1,ASSLERDTYNEQF
TRBV2,TRBJ2-7,ASSVGGQAYEQY
TRBV28,TRBJ2-5,ASSFQGPSGTQY
TRBV7-9,TRBJ2-2,ASSFPTSGSFGSTGELF
TRBV28,TRBJ1-4,ASRLGLPNEKLF
TRBV6-1,TRBJ2-1,ASSDTGRNLNEQF
TRBV9,TRBJ2-1,ASSVVGGTYNEQF
TRBV4-3,TRBJ2-7,ASSQVQHQRSKSYEQY
TRBV5-1,TRBJ2-7,ASSFFQGAYEQY
TRBV7-9,TRBJ2-1,ASSSGGLYNEQF